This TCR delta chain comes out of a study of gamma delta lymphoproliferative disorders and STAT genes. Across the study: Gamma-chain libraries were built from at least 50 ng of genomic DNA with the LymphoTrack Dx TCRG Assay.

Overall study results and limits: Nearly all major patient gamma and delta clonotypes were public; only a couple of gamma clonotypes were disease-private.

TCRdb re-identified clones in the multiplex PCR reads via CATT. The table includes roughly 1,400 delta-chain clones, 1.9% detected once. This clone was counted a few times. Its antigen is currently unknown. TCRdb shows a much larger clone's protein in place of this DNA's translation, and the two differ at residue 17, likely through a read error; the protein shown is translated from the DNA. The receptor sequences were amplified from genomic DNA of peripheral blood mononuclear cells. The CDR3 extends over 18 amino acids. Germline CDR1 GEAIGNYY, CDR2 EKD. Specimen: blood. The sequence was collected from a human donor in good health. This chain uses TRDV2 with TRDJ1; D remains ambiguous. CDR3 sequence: CACDTVQFSRSYTDKLTF. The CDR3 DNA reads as TGTGCCTGTGACACCGTCCAGTTTAGCCGGTCTTACACCGATAAACTCACCTTT.